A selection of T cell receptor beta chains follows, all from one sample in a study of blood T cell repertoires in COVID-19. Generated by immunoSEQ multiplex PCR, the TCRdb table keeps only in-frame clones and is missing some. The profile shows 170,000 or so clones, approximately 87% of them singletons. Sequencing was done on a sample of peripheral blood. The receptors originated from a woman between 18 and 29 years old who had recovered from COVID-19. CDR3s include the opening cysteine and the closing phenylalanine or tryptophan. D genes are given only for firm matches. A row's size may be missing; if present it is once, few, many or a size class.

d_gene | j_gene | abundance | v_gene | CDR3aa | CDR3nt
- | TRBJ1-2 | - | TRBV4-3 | CASSQDRWANYGYTF | TGCGCCAGCAGCCAAGATCGGTGGGCAAACTATGGCTACACCTTC
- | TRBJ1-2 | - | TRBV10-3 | CAIGGGYGYTF | TGTGCCATTGGGGGGGGCTATGGCTACACCTTC
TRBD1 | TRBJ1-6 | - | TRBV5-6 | CASSFAGDSPYNSPLHF | TGTGCCAGCAGCTTTGCTGGGGACAGTCCCTATAATTCACCCCTCCACTTT
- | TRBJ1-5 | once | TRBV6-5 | CASRERDQPQHF | TGTGCCAGCAGGGAGCGGGATCAGCCCCAGCATTTT
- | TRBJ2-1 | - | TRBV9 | CASSVSRGYNEQFF | TGTGCCAGCAGCGTATCGCGGGGCTACAATGAGCAGTTCTTC
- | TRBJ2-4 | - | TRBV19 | CASSVSLGTPAKNIQYF | TGTGCCAGTAGTGTCTCGTTGGGGACACCAGCCAAAAACATTCAGTACTTC
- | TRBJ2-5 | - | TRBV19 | CASSIGTSNGQETQYF | TGTGCCAGTAGTATAGGCACCTCTAACGGCCAAGAGACCCAGTACTTC
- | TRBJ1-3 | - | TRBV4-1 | CASSPTGPGNTIYF | TGCGCCAGCAGCCCCACAGGGCCTGGAAACACCATATATTTT
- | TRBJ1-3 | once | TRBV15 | CATSNSGRGTGNTIYF | TGTGCCACCAGCAATTCGGGGAGAGGGACTGGAAACACCATATATTTT
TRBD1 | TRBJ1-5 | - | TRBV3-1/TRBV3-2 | CASSQQGGRSQHF | TGTGCCAGCAGCCAACAGGGGGGTAGGTCCCAGCATTTT
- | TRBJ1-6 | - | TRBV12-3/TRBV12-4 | CASSFSRSPLHF | TGTGCCAGCAGTTTTAGTCGATCACCCCTCCACTTT
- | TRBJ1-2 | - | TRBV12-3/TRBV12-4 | CASSPPSGYGYTF | TGTGCCAGCAGTCCCCCGTCCGGGTATGGCTACACCTTC
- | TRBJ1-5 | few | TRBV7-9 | CASSEDSTLSF | TGTGCCAGCAGCGAGGACAGTACTCTTAGTTTT
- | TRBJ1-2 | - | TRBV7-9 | CASRREQGYGYTF | TGTGCCAGCAGAAGAGAGCAGGGGTATGGCTACACCTTC
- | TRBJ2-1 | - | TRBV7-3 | CASSLNPASNEQFF | TGTGCCAGCAGCTTAAATCCGGCTAGCAATGAGCAGTTCTTC
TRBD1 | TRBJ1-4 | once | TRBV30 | CAWIRQGSTNEKLFF | TGTGCCTGGATTCGACAGGGGTCGACTAATGAAAAACTGTTTTTT
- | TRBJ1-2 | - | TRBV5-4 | CASSEGSGQSLWGYTF | TGTGCCAGCAGCGAAGGGTCAGGACAGTCACTCTGGGGCTACACCTTC
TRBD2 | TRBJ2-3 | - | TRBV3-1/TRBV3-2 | CASRSGTPDTQYF | TGTGCCAGCAGGAGCGGGACCCCAGATACGCAGTATTTT
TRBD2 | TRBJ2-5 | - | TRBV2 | CASKVRGGQETQYF | TGTGCCAGCAAGGTTCGGGGGGGACAAGAGACCCAGTACTTC
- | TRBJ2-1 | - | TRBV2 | CASRDALTQFF | TGTGCCAGCAGGGATGCACTGACACAGTTCTTC
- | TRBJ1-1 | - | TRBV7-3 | CASSLIGGNTEAFF | TGTGCCAGCAGCTTAATCGGGGGGAACACTGAAGCTTTCTTT
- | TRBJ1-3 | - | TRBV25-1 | CASSEYTGVSGNTIYF | TGTGCCAGCAGTGAATACACAGGCGTATCTGGAAACACCATATATTTT
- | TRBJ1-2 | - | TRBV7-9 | CASSWEVGYTF | TGTGCCAGCAGTTGGGAGGTTGGCTACACCTTC
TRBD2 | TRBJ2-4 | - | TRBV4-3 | CASSQDHLSSGRQNIQYF | TGCGCCAGCAGCCAAGATCACCTGTCTAGCGGGAGACAAAACATTCAGTACTTC
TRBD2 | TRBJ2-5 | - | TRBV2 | CASSAGTSGTETQYF | TGTGCCAGCAGTGCCGGGACTAGCGGGACAGAGACCCAGTACTTC
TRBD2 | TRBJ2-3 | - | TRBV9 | CASSLLAAPAADTQYF | TGTGCCAGCAGCCTACTAGCGGCCCCCGCGGCAGATACGCAGTATTTT
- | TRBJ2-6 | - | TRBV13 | CASSLRGVGANVLTF | TGTGCCAGCAGCTTACGTGGAGTTGGGGCCAACGTCCTGACTTTC
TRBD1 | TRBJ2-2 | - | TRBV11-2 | CASSYNRGTGELFF | TGTGCCAGCAGCTATAACAGGGGTACCGGGGAGCTGTTTTTT
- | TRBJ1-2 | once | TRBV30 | CACTRGGGYGYTF | TGTGCCTGCACGAGGGGGGGCGGTTATGGCTACACCTTC
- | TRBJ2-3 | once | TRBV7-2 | CASRKSTIPSITQYF | TGTGCCAGCAGGAAGAGTACCATACCATCTATTACGCAGTATTTT
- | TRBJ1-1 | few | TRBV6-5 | CASSYRGSGTEAFF | TGTGCCAGCAGTTACAGGGGGAGTGGGACTGAAGCTTTCTTT
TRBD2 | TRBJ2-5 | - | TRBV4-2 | CASSQDLLSGGGETQYF | TGTGCCAGCAGCCAAGATCTTTTGTCGGGGGGTGGAGAGACCCAGTACTTC
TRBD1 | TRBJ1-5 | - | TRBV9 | CASSATGDRNQPQHF | TGTGCCAGCAGCGCGACAGGGGACCGCAATCAGCCCCAGCATTTT
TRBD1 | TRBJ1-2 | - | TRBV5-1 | CASSLVGTGGVLDYGYTF | TGCGCCAGCAGCTTGGTAGGGACAGGGGGCGTTTTGGACTATGGCTACACCTTC
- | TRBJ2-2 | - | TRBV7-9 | CASSPIWLNTGELFF | TGTGCCAGCAGCCCCATTTGGCTCAACACCGGGGAGCTGTTTTTT